A selection of T cell receptor beta chains follows, all from one sample in a study of blood T cells in healthy people across ages. A single record per CDR3 protein comes from TCRdb applying MiXCR to the 5' RACE reads. The sample gives about 600,000 distinct CDR3 sequences, less than 60% of which show up once; roughly 24% is in the top ten. Sequencing was carried out using blood. The receptors stem from a man older than 75 in good health. Both conserved end residues are part of each CDR3. Each record gives: J gene, D gene, clone size, V gene, CDR3 protein, CDR3 DNA. The D gene is left open where the match is weak. Clone size is not always given. Where it is, it says once, few, many or a class for expanded clones.

TRBJ1-2 TRBD1 . TRBV7-2 CAIPRTGEGYTF TGTGCCATTCCCCGGACAGGGGAGGGCTACACCTTC
TRBJ1-4 . . TRBV4-3 CASSQDRARLATNEKLFF TGCGCCAGCAGCCAAGATAGGGCGAGGCTTGCAACTAATGAAAAACTGTTTTTT
TRBJ2-7 . few TRBV7-2 CASSLEMGRGEQYF TGTGCCAGCAGCTTAGAAATGGGACGGGGCGAGCAGTACTTC
TRBJ2-1 TRBD2 . TRBV5-4 CASSPGGEWYNEQFF TGTGCCAGCAGTCCGGGGGGGGAGTGGTACAATGAGCAGTTCTTC
TRBJ2-3 TRBD2 few TRBV12-5 CASGGGLAVADTQYF TGTGCTAGTGGAGGGGGACTAGCGGTTGCAGATACGCAGTATTTT
TRBJ2-1 . few TRBV7-3 CASSLMEGGRAFYNEQFF TGTGCCAGCAGCTTAATGGAGGGGGGGAGGGCCTTCTACAATGAGCAGTTCTTC
TRBJ1-2 . few TRBV3-1 CASSQSGRNYGYTF TGTGCCAGCAGCCAATCGGGACGTAACTATGGCTACACCTTC
TRBJ2-1 . many TRBV12-3/TRBV12-4 CASILRGASRNEQFF TGTGCCAGCATATTACGGGGGGCTAGTCGCAATGAGCAGTTCTTC
TRBJ2-7 . few TRBV7-2 CASSLVAARSSYEQYF TGTGCCAGCAGCTTAGTAGCGGCCCGTAGCTCCTACGAGCAGTACTTC
TRBJ2-5 . . TRBV5-1 CASSLKYETQYF TGCGCCAGCAGCTTGAAGTACGAGACCCAGTACTTC
TRBJ1-1 TRBD1 . TRBV7-2 CASSRDSDTEVFF TGTGCCAGCAGCCGGGACAGCGACACTGAAGTTTTCTTT
TRBJ1-1 TRBD1 many TRBV6-6 CASSFRQGETEAFF TGTGCCAGCAGTTTTAGACAGGGTGAAACTGAAGCTTTCTTT
TRBJ1-6 TRBD1 . TRBV27 CASSLSGTGALHF TGTGCCAGCAGTTTATCAGGGACAGGGGCTCTCCACTTT
TRBJ2-5 . many TRBV18 CASSPGFGSQETQYF TGTGCCAGCTCACCAGGGTTCGGATCACAAGAGACCCAGTACTTC
TRBJ1-1 . . TRBV7-9 CASSSPPVNTEAFF TGTGCCAGCAGCTCGCCTCCAGTGAACACTGAAGCTTTCTTT
TRBJ2-5 TRBD2 few TRBV10-3 CAISGLGGETQYF TGTGCCATCAGCGGACTAGGAGGAGAGACCCAGTACTTC
TRBJ2-3 . . TRBV20-1 CSATPFILDTQYF TGCAGTGCGACTCCGTTTATTCTAGATACGCAGTATTTT
TRBJ2-7 . . TRBV5-6 CASSAGTGSGTYEQYF TGTGCCAGCAGCGCCGGTACGGGGTCGGGTACCTACGAGCAGTACTTC
TRBJ2-1 TRBD2 few TRBV9 CASSPKLADSYNEQFF TGTGCCAGCAGCCCAAAGCTAGCGGACTCCTACAATGAGCAGTTCTTC
TRBJ2-3 TRBD1 few TRBV9 CASSPGQPTDTQYF TGTGCCAGCAGCCCGGGACAGCCCACAGATACGCAGTATTTT
TRBJ1-4 . few TRBV4-1 CASSRQMGVAEKLFF TGCGCCAGCAGCCGGCAAATGGGGGTTGCTGAAAAACTGTTTTTT
TRBJ1-5 . . TRBV6-2/TRBV6-3 CASSYSPQPQHF TGTGCCAGCAGTTACTCGCCTCAGCCCCAGCATTTT
TRBJ2-1 . few TRBV29-1 CSVEPKGSGFYNEQFF TGCAGCGTTGAGCCAAAAGGCAGCGGGTTCTACAATGAGCAGTTCTTC
TRBJ2-3 . . TRBV20-1 CSARMPGFTDTQYF TGCAGTGCTAGAATGCCGGGTTTCACAGATACGCAGTATTTT
TRBJ2-3 . few TRBV5-1 CASSLFAGADTDTQYF TGCGCCAGCAGCTTGTTCGCGGGGGCAGACACAGATACGCAGTATTTT
TRBJ2-5 . few TRBV12-3/TRBV12-4 CASRKDSEETQYF TGTGCCAGCAGAAAGGACAGCGAAGAGACCCAGTACTTC
TRBJ2-7 TRBD1 . TRBV5-1 CASSGGGTENYEQYF TGCGCCAGCAGCGGGGGTGGGACAGAAAACTACGAGCAGTACTTC
TRBJ2-1 . . TRBV5-1 CASSLASVLYNEQFF TGCGCCAGCAGCTTAGCATCCGTCCTATACAATGAGCAGTTCTTC
TRBJ2-3 TRBD2 many TRBV7-9 CASSATSGPPQYF TGTGCCAGCAGCGCAACTAGCGGGCCTCCGCAGTATTTT
TRBJ2-7 TRBD2 . TRBV20-1 CSATDPLAVGSYEQYF TGCAGTGCTACGGACCCCCTAGCGGTAGGATCCTACGAGCAGTACTTC
TRBJ2-1 . few TRBV30 CAWKVIGSDLYEQFF TGTGCCTGGAAGGTCATCGGGAGTGACCTGTATGAGCAGTTCTTC
TRBJ2-1 . . TRBV6-2/TRBV6-3 CASSYGQVSEQFF TGTGCCAGCAGTTACGGTCAGGTTAGTGAGCAGTTCTTC
TRBJ2-1 . few TRBV6-5 CASSDWGYNEQFF TGTGCCAGCAGTGATTGGGGATACAATGAGCAGTTCTTC
TRBJ2-5 . . TRBV7-2 CASSPGSYQETQYF TGTGCCAGCAGCCCAGGTTCCTACCAAGAGACCCAGTACTTC
TRBJ2-4 . few TRBV11-2 CASSLGQGENIQYF TGTGCCAGCAGCTTAGGCCAGGGTGAAAACATTCAGTACTTC
TRBJ2-3 . few TRBV9 CASSVIPSSTDTQYF TGTGCCAGCAGCGTAATCCCCTCCAGCACAGATACGCAGTATTTT
TRBJ1-2 . few TRBV12-3/TRBV12-4 CASRPTGWYGYTF TGTGCCAGCAGACCGACGGGGTGGTATGGCTACACCTTC
TRBJ2-1 TRBD2 . TRBV9 CASSVGPPSGRANEQFF TGTGCCAGCAGCGTAGGACCCCCAAGCGGGAGGGCCAATGAGCAGTTCTTC
TRBJ2-7 . few TRBV7-2 CASTLPVTYEQYF TGTGCCAGCACCCTCCCAGTCACCTACGAGCAGTACTTC
TRBJ2-3 . many TRBV6-6 CASRVRFADTQYF TGTGCCAGCAGGGTCCGGTTTGCAGATACGCAGTATTTT
TRBJ2-1 TRBD2 . TRBV25-1 CASTSRRTSGISYNEQFF TGTGCCAGCACCTCCCGGCGGACTAGCGGGATTTCCTACAATGAGCAGTTCTTC
TRBJ2-5 . . TRBV24-1 CATSDLPSLSDIPMGYQETQYF TGTGCCACCAGTGATTTGCCTTCGCTAAGCGACATACCTATGGGGTACCAAGAGACCCAGTACTTC
TRBJ1-1 TRBD1 . TRBV28 CASNLIGDRAASEAFF TGTGCCAGCAATCTGATCGGGGACAGGGCCGCTTCTGAAGCTTTCTTT
TRBJ2-5 . few TRBV28 CASSSPGAGQWQETQYF TGTGCCAGCAGTTCCCCGGGAGCGGGACAGTGGCAAGAGACCCAGTACTTC
TRBJ2-5 TRBD2 once TRBV20-1 CSARDGWREGPGTQYF TGCAGTGCTAGAGATGGTTGGCGGGAGGGCCCTGGGACCCAGTACTTC
TRBJ2-7 . . TRBV6-2/TRBV6-3 CASSYSMSVEQYF TGTGCCAGCAGTTATTCTATGTCGGTGGAGCAGTACTTC
TRBJ2-3 . few TRBV7-6 CASSLEAAGDTQYF TGTGCCAGCAGCTTAGAGGCAGCAGGAGATACGCAGTATTTT
TRBJ2-5 . . TRBV20-1 CSARGVVVETQYF TGCAGTGCTAGAGGGGTAGTCGTAGAGACCCAGTACTTC
TRBJ2-3 . . TRBV15 CATSRGPMGRDSTDTQYF TGTGCCACCAGCAGAGGCCCCATGGGGAGAGATAGCACAGATACGCAGTATTTT
TRBJ2-3 TRBD2 . TRBV7-2 CASSPRGGRSTDTQYF TGTGCCAGCAGCCCCCGGGGAGGGCGTAGCACAGATACGCAGTATTTT
TRBJ2-7 . . TRBV20-1 CSARKGSASSYEQYF TGCAGTGCTAGAAAGGGAAGCGCCTCCTCCTACGAGCAGTACTTC